The subject of this entry is one T cell receptor (beta chain). Its target is unknown. This CDR3 region has 13 residues. Losses at the gene ends were 6 bases for V and 7 bases for J; bases not matched to a gene: 11. CDR1 is DFQATT and CDR2 is SNEGSKA in the germline V gene (reference sequence). This record belongs to a study of type 1 regulatory T cells. Study at large: T-allo10 is an in vitro-generated, Tr1-enriched CD4 T cell product specific for alloantigen.

The study, taken as a whole, reports: Compared with non-Tr1 cells, Tr1 cells showed a narrower TCR repertoire.

TCRdb used MiXCR to reprocess the reads, holding one entry per CDR3 protein. This sample carries fewer than 80,000 distinct CDR3 sequences, less than 25% of them seen once, and the ten largest clones take 8.3%. Specimen: cultured type 1 regulatory T (Tr1) cells, either the whole culture or a sorted fraction (not recorded which). The chain is built from TRBV20-1 and TRBJ1-2; TRBD1 aligns across 7 bases. This receptor was identified in a human donor in good health. The CDR3 loop reads CSAHRGRQAGYTF. DNA of the CDR3: TGCAGTGCCCACAGGGGCCGACAGGCTGGCTACACCTTC.